This T cell receptor (beta chain) stems from a study of T cell changes during pregnancy in multiple sclerosis. This clone was counted a single time. Assay used: immunoSEQ multiplex PCR; TCRdb lists only in-frame clones, some missing. The top ten clones hold about 0.41% of a sample with fewer than 35,000 clones, over 85% of them seen once. Germline values: CDR1 SGHNT, CDR2 YYREEE (reference sequence). V was pared by 4 bases and J by 1 base, with 8 bases of the junction left unmatched. This CDR3 has 16 residues. The V and J genes are TRBV5-4 and TRBJ2-5; 9 bases are shared with TRBD2. Sequenced here: CD4+ T cells from peripheral blood mononuclear cells, sampled in the second trimester of pregnancy. This TCR was sampled from a female donor in good health, enrolled as a control in a pregnancy study. Written as DNA, the CDR3 is TGTGCCAGCAGCATCAGACTGACTAGCGGCCAAGAGACCCAGTACTTC. Translating it yields CASSIRLTSGQETQYF.